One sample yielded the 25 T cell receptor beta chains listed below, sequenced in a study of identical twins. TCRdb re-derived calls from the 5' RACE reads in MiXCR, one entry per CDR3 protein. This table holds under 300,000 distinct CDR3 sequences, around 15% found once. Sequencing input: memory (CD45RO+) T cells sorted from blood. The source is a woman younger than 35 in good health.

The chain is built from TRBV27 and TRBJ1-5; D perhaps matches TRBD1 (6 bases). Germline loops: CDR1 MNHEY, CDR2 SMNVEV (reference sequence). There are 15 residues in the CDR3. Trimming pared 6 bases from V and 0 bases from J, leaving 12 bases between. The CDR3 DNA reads TGTGCCAGCAGACCGACAGGTTATAGCAATCAGCCCCAGCATTTT. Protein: CASRPTGYSNQPQHF.

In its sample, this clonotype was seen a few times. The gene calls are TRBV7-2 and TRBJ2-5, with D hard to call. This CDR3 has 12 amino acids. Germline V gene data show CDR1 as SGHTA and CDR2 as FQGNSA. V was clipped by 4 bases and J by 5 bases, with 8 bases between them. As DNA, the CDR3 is TGTGCCAGCAGCTCGAGATGGGAGACCCAGTACTTC. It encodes CASSSRWETQYF.

The CDR3 DNA sequence: TGCAGTGCTAGAGGTGGGACAGGGGCCGAGACCCAGTACTTC. Its protein product is CSARGGTGAETQYF. V gene TRBV20-1 combines with J gene TRBJ2-5; 10 bases match TRBD1. CDR1 and CDR2 (germline): DFQATT, SNEGSKA (reference sequence). CDR3 length: 14 amino acids. After removal of 1 base from V and 5 bases from J, the junction contained 4 bases not matched to a gene.

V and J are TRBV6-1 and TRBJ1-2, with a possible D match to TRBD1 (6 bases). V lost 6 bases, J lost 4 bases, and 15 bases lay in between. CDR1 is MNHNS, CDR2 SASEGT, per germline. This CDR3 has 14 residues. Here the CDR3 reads CASSWGRGGYGYTF. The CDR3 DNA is TGTGCCAGCAGCTGGGGCAGGGGTGGCTATGGCTACACCTTC.

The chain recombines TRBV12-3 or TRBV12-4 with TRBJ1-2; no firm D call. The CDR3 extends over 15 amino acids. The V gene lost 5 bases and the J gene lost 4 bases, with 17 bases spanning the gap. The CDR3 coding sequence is TGTGCCAGCAGTACCACAGCAAGACGGGGCTATGGCTACACCTTC. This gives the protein CASSTTARRGYGYTF.

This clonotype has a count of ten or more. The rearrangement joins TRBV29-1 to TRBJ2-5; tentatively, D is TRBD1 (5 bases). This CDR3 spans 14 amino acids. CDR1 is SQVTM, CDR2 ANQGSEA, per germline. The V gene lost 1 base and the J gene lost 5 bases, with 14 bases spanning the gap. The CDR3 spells CSVEGGRVVETQYF. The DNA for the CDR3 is TGCAGCGTTGAAGGCGGCAGGGTAGTGGAGACCCAGTACTTC.

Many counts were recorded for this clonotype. In nucleotides, the CDR3 is TGTGCCATCACGGCGGTAATAGGGGGCTACGAGCAGTACTTC. It specifies CAITAVIGGYEQYF. The chain employs TRBV10-3 and TRBJ2-7; possible D gene TRBD1, 6 bases. V lost 7 bases, J lost 3 bases, and 16 bases lay in between. Per germline, CDR1 ENHRY and CDR2 SYGVKD. The length of the CDR3 is 14 residues.

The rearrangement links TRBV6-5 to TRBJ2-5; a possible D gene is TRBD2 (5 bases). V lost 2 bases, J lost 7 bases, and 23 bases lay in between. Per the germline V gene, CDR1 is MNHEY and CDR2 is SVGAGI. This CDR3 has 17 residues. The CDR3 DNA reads TGTGCCAGCAGTTACCGCCCGGGCGGGTCAGGCAAAGGGACCCAGTACTTC. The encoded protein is CASSYRPGGSGKGTQYF.

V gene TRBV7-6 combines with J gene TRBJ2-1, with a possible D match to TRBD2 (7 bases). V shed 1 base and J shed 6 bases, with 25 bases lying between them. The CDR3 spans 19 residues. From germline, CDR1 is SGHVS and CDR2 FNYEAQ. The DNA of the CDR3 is TGTGCCAGCAGCTTAGTCACCTTCGTTAGTGGGGGGGCCGTCAATGAGCAGTTCTTC. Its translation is CASSLVTFVSGGAVNEQFF.

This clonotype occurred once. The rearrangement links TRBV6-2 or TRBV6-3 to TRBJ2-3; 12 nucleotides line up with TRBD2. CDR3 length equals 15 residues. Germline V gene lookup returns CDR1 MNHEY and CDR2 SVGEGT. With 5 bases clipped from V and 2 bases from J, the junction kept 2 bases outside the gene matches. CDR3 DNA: TGTGCCAGCAGTGGACTAGCGGGATTCACAGATACGCAGTATTTT. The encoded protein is CASSGLAGFTDTQYF.

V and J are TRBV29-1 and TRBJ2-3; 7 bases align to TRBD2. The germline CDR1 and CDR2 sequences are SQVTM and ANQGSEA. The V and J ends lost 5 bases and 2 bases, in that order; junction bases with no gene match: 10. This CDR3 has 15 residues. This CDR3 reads CSVRGDTSDTDTQYF. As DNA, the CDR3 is TGCAGCGTTCGGGGGGATACATCCGACACAGATACGCAGTATTTT.

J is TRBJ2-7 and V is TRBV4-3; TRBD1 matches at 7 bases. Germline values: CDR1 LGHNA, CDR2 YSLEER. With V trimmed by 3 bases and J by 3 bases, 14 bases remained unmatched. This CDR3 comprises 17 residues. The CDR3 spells CASSHCRDRNLHYEQYF. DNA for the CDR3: TGCGCCAGCAGCCACTGCCGGGACAGAAATCTACACTACGAGCAGTACTTC.

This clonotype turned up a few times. For the CDR3, the DNA is TGTGCCAGCAGAAAGACAGGGTTACGGGGCTACACCTTC. This translates into CASRKTGLRGYTF. This sequence joins TRBV12-3 or TRBV12-4 and TRBJ1-2, with 7 bases lining up with TRBD1. The CDR3 is 13 amino acids. Unmatched junction bases numbered 9, after V lost 6 bases and J lost 8 bases.

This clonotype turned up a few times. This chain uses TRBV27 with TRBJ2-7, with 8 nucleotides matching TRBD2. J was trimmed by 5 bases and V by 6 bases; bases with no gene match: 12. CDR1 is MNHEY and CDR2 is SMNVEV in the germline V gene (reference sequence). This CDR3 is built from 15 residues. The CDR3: CASSARTSRLNEQYF. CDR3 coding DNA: TGTGCCAGCAGCGCCCGGACTAGCCGATTAAACGAGCAGTACTTC.

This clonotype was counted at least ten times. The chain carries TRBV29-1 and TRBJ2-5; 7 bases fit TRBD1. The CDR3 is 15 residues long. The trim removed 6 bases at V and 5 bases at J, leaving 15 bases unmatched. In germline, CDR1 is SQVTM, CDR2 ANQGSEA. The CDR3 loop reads CSVGFTGASEETQYF. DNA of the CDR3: TGCAGCGTGGGATTTACAGGGGCCAGCGAGGAGACCCAGTACTTC.

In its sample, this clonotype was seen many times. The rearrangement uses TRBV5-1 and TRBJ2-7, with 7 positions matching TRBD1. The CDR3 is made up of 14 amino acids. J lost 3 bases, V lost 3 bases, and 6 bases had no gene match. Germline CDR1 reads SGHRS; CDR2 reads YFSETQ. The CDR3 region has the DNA TGCGCCAGCAGCTCGACCGGACAGGTCTACGAGCAGTACTTC. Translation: CASSSTGQVYEQYF.

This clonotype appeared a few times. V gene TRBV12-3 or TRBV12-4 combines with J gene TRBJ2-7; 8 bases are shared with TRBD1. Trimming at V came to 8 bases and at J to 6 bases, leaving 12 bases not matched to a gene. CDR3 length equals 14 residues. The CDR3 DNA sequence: TGTGCCAGCGGCGGGCAGGGGGCCCTCTCCGAGCAGTACTTC. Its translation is CASGGQGALSEQYF.

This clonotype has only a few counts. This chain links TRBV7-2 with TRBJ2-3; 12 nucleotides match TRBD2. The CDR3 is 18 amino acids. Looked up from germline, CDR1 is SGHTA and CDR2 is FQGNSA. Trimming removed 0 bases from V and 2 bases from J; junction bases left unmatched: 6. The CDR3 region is CASSLAALAGGPTDTQYF. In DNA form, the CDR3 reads TGTGCCAGCAGCTTAGCAGCACTAGCGGGGGGCCCCACAGATACGCAGTATTTT.

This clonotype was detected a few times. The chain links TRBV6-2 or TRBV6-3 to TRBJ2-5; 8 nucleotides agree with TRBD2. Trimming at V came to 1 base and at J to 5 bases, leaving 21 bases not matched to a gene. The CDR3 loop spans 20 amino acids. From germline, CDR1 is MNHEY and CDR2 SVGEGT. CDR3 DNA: TGTGCCAGCAGTTACTTGGACGCTGCTCGCGGGGGGACCCTCGGTGAGACCCAGTACTTC. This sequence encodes CASSYLDAARGGTLGETQYF.

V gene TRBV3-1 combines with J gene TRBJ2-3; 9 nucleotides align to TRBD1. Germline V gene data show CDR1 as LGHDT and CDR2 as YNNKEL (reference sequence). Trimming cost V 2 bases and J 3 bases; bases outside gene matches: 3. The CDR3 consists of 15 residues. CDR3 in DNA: TGTGCCAGCAGCCAATCGGGACAGGGTACAGATACGCAGTATTTT. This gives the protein CASSQSGQGTDTQYF.

CDR3 amino acids: CASSGLAGVQTQYF. DNA of the CDR3: TGTGCCAGCAGCGGACTAGCGGGAGTACAGACCCAGTACTTC. J is TRBJ2-5 and V is TRBV11-2, with 13 bases identical to TRBD2. The CDR3 runs to 14 residues. Germline loops: CDR1 SGHAT, CDR2 FQNNGV. The trim removed 5 bases at V and 6 bases at J, leaving 3 bases unmatched. Full variable domain (missing parts from reference TRBV11-2 and TRBJ2-5): EAGVAQSPRYKIIEKRQSVAFWCNPISGHATLYWYQQILGQGPKLLIQFQNNGVVDDSQLPKDRFSAERLKGVDSTLKIQPAKLEDSAVYLCASSGLAGVQTQYFGPGTRLLVL.

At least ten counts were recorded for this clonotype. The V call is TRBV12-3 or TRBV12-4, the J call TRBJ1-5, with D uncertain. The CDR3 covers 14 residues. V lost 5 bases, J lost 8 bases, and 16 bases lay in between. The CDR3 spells CASSVDEWVEPQHF. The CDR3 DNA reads TGTGCCAGCAGTGTCGACGAGTGGGTAGAGCCCCAGCATTTT.

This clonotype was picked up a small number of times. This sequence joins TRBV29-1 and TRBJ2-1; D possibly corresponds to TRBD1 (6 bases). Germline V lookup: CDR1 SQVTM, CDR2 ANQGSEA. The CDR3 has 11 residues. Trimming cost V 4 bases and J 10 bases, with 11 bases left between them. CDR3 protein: CSVAGVGEQFF. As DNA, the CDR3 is TGCAGCGTTGCAGGGGTGGGGGAGCAGTTCTTC.

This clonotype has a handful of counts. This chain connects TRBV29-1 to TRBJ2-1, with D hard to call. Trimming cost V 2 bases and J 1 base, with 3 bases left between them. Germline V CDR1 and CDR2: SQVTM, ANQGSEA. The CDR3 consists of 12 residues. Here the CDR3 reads CSVERSYNEQFF. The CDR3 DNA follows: TGCAGCGTTGAACGGTCCTACAATGAGCAGTTCTTC.

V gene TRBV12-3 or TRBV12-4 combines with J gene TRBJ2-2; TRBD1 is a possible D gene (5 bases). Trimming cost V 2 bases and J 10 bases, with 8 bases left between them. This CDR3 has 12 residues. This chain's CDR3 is CASSLQGPELFF. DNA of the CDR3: TGTGCCAGCAGTTTACAGGGCCCGGAGCTGTTTTTT.